This TCR beta chain emerged from a study of blood T cells in healthy people across ages. Alongside a J-beta primer mix, a sample-barcoded 5' primer served in a second PCR lasting roughly 7 to 11 cycles. TCRdb re-analysed the 5' RACE reads in MiXCR, keeping a single row per CDR3 protein. The table lists some 890,000 distinct CDR3 sequences, almost 30% of them singletons. V trimming: 0 bases; J trimming: 0 bases; junction bases outside the gene matches: 1. CDR1 is LGHNA, CDR2 YSLEER, per germline. This CDR3 spans 16 amino acids. In addition, the sample was reused for a study of T cells of mothers and their children.

The chain carries TRBV4-3 and TRBJ2-1, with 8 bases aligning to TRBD1. This TCR was recovered from a woman in her thirties or forties in good health. The sample taken for sequencing was blood. The CDR3 loop is CASSQDGQGSYNEQFF. The CDR3 coding sequence is TGCGCCAGCAGCCAAGACGGACAGGGCTCCTACAATGAGCAGTTCTTC.